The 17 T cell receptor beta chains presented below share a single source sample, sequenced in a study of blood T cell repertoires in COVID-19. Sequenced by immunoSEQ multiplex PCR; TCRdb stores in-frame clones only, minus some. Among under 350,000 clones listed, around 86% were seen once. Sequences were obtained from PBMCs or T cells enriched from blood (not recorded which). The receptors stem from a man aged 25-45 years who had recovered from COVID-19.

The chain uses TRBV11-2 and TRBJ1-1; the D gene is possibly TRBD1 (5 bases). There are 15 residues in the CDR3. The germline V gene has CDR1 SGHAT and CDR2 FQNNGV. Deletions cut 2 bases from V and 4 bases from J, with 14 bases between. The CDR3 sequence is CASSLIFGGGTEAFF. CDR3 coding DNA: TGTGCCAGCAGCTTAATTTTCGGGGGTGGCACTGAAGCTTTCTTT. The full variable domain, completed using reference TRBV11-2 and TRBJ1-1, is EAGVAQSPRYKIIEKRQSVAFWCNPISGHATLYWYQQILGQGPKLLIQFQNNGVVDDSQLPKDRFSAERLKGVDSTLKIQPAKLEDSAVYLCASSLIFGGGTEAFFGQGTRLTVV.

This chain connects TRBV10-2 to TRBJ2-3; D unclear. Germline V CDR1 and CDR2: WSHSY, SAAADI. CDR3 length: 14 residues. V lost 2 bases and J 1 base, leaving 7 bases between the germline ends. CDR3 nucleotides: TGCGCCAGCAGTGAGGTTACAGGCACAGATACGCAGTATTTT. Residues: CASSEVTGTDTQYF.

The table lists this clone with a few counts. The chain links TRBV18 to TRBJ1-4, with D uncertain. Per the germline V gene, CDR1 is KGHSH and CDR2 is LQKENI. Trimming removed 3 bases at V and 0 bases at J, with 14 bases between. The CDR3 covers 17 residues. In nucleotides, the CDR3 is TGTGCCAGCTCACCCTCGGCGACTCGACCAACTAATGAAAAACTGTTTTTT. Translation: CASSPSATRPTNEKLFF.

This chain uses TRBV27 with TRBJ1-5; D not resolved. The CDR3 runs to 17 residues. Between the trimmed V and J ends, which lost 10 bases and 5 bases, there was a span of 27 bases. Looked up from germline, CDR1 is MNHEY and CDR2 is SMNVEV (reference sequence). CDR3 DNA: TGTGCCACCGATCCAGTGTTCCCGGGAGGAACTTATCAGCCCCAGCATTTT. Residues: CATDPVFPGGTYQPQHF.

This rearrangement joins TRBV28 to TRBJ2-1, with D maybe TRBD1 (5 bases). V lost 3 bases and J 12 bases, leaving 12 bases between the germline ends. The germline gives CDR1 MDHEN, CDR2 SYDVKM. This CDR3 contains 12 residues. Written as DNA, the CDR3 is TGTGCCAGCAGTTTGGGCAGGGAACGGCAGTTCTTC. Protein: CASSLGRERQFF.

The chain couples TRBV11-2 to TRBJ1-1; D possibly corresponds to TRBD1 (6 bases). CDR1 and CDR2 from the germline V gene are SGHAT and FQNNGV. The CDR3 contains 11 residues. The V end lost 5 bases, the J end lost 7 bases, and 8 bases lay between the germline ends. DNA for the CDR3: TGTGCCAGCAGCCGGACAGTTGAAGCTTTCTTT. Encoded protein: CASSRTVEAFF.

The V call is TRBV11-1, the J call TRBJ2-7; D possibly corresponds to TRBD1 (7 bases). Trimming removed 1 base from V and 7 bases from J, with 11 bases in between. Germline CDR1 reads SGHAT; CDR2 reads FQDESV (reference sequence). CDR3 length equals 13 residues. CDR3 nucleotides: TGTGCCAGCAGCTTAGAGGAGGGGGCTGAGCAGTACTTC. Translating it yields CASSLEEGAEQYF.

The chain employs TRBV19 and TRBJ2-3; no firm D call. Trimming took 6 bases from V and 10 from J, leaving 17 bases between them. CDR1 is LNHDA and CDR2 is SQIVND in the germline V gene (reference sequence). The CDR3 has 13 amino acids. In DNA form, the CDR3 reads TGTGCCAGTAGCACTCTCGGTGGTACAGCGCAGTATTTT. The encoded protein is CASSTLGGTAQYF.

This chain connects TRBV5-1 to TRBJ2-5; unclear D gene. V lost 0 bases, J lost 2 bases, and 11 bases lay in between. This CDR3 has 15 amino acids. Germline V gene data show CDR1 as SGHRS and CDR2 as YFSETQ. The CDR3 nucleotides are TGCGCCAGCAGCTTGGCCTCTCAGGAACAAGAGACCCAGTACTTC. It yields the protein CASSLASQEQETQYF.

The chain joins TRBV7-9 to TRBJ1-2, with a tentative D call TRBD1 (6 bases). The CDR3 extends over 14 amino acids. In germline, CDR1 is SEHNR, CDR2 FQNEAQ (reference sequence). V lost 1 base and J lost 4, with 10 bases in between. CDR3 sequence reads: CASSLGQGSYGYTF. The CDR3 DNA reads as TGTGCCAGCAGCTTAGGTCAGGGGTCCTATGGCTACACCTTC. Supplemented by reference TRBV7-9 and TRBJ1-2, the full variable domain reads DTGVSQNPRHKITKRGQNVTFRCDPISEHNRLYWYRQTLGQGPEFLTYFQNEAQLEKSRLLSDRFSAERPKGSFSTLEIQRTEQGDSAMYLCASSLGQGSYGYTFGSGTRLTVV.

The CDR3 sequence: CASAGAFYNSPLHF. CDR3 nucleotide sequence: TGTGCCAGTGCAGGGGCTTTCTATAATTCACCCCTCCACTTT. The chain carries TRBV28 and TRBJ1-6, with a weak D call TRBD1 (6 bases). CDR1 is MDHEN, CDR2 SYDVKM, per germline. The V gene lost 9 bases and the J gene lost 3 bases, with 12 bases spanning the gap. The CDR3 is 14 residues long.

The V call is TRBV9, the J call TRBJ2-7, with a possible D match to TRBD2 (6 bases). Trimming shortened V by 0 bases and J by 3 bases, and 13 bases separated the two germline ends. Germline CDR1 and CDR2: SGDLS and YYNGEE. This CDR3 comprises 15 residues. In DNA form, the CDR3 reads TGTGCCAGCAGCGTAGGAGCGGGCGGTTACTACGAGCAGTACTTC. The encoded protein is CASSVGAGGYYEQYF.

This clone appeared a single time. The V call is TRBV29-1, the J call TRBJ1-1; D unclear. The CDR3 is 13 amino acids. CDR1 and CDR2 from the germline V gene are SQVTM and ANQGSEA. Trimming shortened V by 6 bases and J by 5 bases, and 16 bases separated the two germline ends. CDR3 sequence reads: CSVAIAGGTEAFF. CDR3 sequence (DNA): TGCAGCGTCGCAATTGCGGGAGGGACTGAAGCTTTCTTT.

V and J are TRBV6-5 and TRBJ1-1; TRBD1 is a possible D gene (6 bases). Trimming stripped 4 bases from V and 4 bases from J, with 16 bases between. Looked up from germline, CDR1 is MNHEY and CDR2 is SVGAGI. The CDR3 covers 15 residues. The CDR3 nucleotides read TGTGCCAGCAGTTCCACGTCGACAGGAAGCACTGAAGCTTTCTTT. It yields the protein CASSSTSTGSTEAFF.

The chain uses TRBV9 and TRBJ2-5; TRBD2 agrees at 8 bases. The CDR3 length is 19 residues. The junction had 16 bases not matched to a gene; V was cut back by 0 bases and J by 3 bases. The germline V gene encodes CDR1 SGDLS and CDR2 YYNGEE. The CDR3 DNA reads TGTGCCAGCAGCGTAGGGCGACCTAGGTCCGGGCGGGGGGAAGAGACCCAGTACTTC. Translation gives CASSVGRPRSGRGEETQYF. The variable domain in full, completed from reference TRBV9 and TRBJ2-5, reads DSGVTQTPKHLITATGQRVTLRCSPRSGDLSVYWYQQSLDQGLQFLIQYYNGEERAKGNILERFSAQQFPDLHSELNLSSLELGDSALYFCASSVGRPRSGRGEETQYFGPGTRLLVL.

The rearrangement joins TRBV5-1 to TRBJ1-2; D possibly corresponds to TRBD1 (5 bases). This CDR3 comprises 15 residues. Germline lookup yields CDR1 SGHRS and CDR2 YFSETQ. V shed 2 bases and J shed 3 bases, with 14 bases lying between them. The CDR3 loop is CASSFSSQGHYGYTF. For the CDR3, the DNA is TGCGCCAGCAGCTTTTCAAGTCAGGGCCACTATGGCTACACCTTC.

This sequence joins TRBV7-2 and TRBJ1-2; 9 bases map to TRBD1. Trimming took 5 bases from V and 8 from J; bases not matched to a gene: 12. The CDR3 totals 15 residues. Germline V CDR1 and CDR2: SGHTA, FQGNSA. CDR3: CASSAPGQGSLGYTF. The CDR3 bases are TGTGCCAGCAGCGCCCCGGGACAGGGTTCTCTGGGCTACACCTTC.